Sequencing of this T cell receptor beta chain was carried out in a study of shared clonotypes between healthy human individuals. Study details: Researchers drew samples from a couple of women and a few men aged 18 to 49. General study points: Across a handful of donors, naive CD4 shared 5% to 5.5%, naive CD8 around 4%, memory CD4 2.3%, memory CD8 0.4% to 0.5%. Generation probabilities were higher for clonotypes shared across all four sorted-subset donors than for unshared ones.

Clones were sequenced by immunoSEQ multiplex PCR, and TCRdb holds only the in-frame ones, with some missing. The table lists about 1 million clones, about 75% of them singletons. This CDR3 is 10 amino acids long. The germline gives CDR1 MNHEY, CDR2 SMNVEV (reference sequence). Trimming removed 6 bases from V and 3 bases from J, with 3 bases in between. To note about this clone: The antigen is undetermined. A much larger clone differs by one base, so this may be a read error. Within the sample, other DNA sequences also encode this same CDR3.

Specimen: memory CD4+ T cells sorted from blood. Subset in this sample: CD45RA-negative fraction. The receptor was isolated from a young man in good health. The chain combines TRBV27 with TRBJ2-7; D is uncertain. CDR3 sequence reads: CASRHYEQYF. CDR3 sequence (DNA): TGTGCCAGCAGGCACTACGAGCAGTACTTC.